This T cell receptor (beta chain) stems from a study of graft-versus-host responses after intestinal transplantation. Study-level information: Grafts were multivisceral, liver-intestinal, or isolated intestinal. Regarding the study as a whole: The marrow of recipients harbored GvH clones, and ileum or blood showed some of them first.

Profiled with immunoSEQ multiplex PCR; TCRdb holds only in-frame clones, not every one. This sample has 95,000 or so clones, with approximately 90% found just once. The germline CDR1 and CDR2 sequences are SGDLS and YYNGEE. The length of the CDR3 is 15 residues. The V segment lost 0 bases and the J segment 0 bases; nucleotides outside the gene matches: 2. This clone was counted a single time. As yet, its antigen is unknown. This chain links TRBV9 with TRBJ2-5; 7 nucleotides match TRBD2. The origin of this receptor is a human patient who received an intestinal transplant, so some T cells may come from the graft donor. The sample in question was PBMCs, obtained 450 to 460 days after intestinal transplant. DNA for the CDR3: TGTGCCAGCAGCGTAGTTGGGGGGGACCAAGAGACCCAGTACTTC. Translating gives CASSVVGGDQETQYF. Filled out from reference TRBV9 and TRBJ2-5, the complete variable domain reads DSGVTQTPKHLITATGQRVTLRCSPRSGDLSVYWYQQSLDQGLQFLIQYYNGEERAKGNILERFSAQQFPDLHSELNLSSLELGDSALYFCASSVVGGDQETQYFGPGTRLLVL.